This TCR beta chain was captured by sequencing in a study of cytomegalovirus exposure and HLA in healthy donors. On the study more broadly: From some 180 million T cells, an earlier analysis saw some 120 million unique TCR beta sequences. Study-wide findings and caveats: After further analysis at a later stage, 17,000 or so TCR beta sequences were associated with HLA alleles at 0.05 false discovery rate.

Comment on this clone: Its target is not known.

The PCR contained 60 Vbeta and 13 Jbeta primers. Repertoires were generated with immunoSEQ multiplex PCR, while TCRdb's copy carries only in-frame clones and drops some. This sample yields 130,000 or so clones, of which around 67% are seen a single time; 2.1% belongs to the top ten. V was clipped by 4 bases and J by 5 bases, with 14 bases between them. Germline V gene sequence: CDR1 LGHNA, CDR2 YNFKEQ. CDR3 length: 15 amino acids. This clonotype was obtained from a woman aged 40-49 years in good health and CMV-seropositive. The rearrangement uses TRBV4-2 and TRBJ1-4, with D possibly TRBD1 on 6 matching bases. Material for sequencing was PBMCs. CDR3: CASSPRRGGNEKLFF. CDR3 sequence (DNA): TGTGCCAGCAGCCCTAGGAGGGGGGGAAATGAAAAACTGTTTTTT.